The entry that follows covers one T cell receptor beta chain sequence. For TCRbeta, the library was prepared with unique molecular identifiers. TCRdb independently ran MiXCR on the PCR reads; one entry per CDR3 protein. The sample lists some 390,000 distinct CDR3 sequences, about a fifth occurring once. This sample was included in a study of T-cell reconstitution after alpha-beta-depleted transplantation in children. The length of the CDR3 is 16 residues. V was cut by 1 base and J by 0 bases, with 14 bases left in between. The V gene's germline CDR1 is DFQATT and CDR2 SNEGSKA (reference sequence). The V gene is TRBV20-1, the J gene TRBJ2-3; unclear D gene. The sample consisted of PBMCs from the stem cell graft donor, taken from the stem cell graft. The clonotype comes from a human donor who donated a stem cell graft to a child with acute myeloid leukemia. CDR3 sequence: CSARGYPTNSTDTQYF. Written as DNA, the CDR3 is TGCAGTGCTAGAGGATACCCGACCAACAGCACAGATACGCAGTATTTT.